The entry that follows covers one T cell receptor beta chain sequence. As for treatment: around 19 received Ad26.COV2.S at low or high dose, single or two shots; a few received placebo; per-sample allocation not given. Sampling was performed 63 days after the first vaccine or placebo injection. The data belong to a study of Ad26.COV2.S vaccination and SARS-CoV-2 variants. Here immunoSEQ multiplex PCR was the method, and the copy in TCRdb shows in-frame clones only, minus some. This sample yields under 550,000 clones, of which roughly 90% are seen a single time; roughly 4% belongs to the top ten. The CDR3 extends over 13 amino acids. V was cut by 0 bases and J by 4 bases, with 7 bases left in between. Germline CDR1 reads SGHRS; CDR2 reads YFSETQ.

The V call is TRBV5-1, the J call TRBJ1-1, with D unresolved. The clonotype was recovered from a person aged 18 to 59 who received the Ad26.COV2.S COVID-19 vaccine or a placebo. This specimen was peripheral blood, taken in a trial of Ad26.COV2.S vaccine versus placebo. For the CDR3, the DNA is TGCGCCAGCAGCTTGGAATCGATCACTGAAGCTTTCTTT. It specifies CASSLESITEAFF.